A single TCR beta chain is shown here with its context. Its antigen is not known. Sequencing templates came from extracted RNA that was reverse transcribed into cDNA. The data were produced by immunoSEQ multiplex PCR, yet TCRdb's version contains in-frame clones alone and is incomplete. Among approximately 210,000 clones, more than 55% were seen once, and the ten largest hold around 1.2%. Trimming took off 3 bases at V and 7 bases at J, with 16 bases between the two ends. The CDR3 spans 15 residues. CDR1 and CDR2 from the germline V gene are LGHNA and YNFKEQ. The entry originates in a study of CD8+ T cells in alopecia areata. Study details: Twice daily, treated patients received 5 to 10 mg of oral tofacitinib.

As to treatment: oral pan-JAK inhibitor, 5-10 mg twice daily. Specimens obtained from alopecia areata patients comprised lesional scalp punch biopsies and peripheral blood. Study findings and constraints: Clonality in lesional scalp, especially alopecia totalis/universalis, exceeded that of normal scalp. Tofacitinib significantly lowered scalp clonality and expanded CD8+ clones among the top 100.

The sequencing here drew on CD4+ T cells sorted from blood, taken between weeks 43 and 45, from a patient treated with tofacitinib. The clonotype originates from a human donor with alopecia areata. The chain links TRBV4-2 to TRBJ1-5; D might be TRBD1 (5 bases). CDR3 sequence reads: CASSQTWGEQQPQHF. As DNA, the CDR3 is TGTGCCAGCAGCCAGACCTGGGGGGAACAACAGCCCCAGCATTTT.